The next 19 T cell receptor beta chains were all read from a single sample in a study of blood T cell repertoires in COVID-19. Libraries were prepared by immunoSEQ multiplex PCR; TCRdb keeps only in-frame clonotypes and omits some of them. The sample consists of roughly 150,000 clones, around 85% of them appearing once. The sample comprised peripheral blood. The source of these receptors is a human donor in a cohort sampled during active COVID-19.

The chain joins TRBV5-4 to TRBJ2-7; D is undetermined. Between the trimmed V and J ends, which lost 5 bases and 2 bases, there was a span of 14 bases. Germline CDR1 reads SGHNT; CDR2 reads YYREEE (reference sequence). This CDR3 has 14 amino acids. CDR3 bases: TGTGCCAGCAGTTTAACGGCGGCGACCTACGAGCAGTACTTC. It specifies CASSLTAATYEQYF.

The CDR3 here is CASSSGLAAGELFF. In nucleotides, the CDR3 is TGCGCCAGCAGCTCGGGACTAGCCGCCGGGGAGCTGTTTTTT. The chain combines TRBV5-1 with TRBJ2-2, with 9 bases aligning to TRBD2. The CDR3 extends over 14 amino acids. V was clipped by 3 bases and J by 6 bases; unmatched bases: 3. Germline values: CDR1 SGHRS, CDR2 YFSETQ.

The sample holds one count of this clone. The chain combines TRBV30 with TRBJ1-5, with D hard to call. V was cut by 2 bases and J by 2 bases, with 13 bases left in between. The CDR3 is made up of 15 amino acids. Germline V gene lookup returns CDR1 GTSNPN and CDR2 SVGIG (reference sequence). CDR3 sequence reads: CAWSLTGGRNQPQHF. Written as DNA, the CDR3 is TGTGCCTGGAGTCTTACCGGAGGTCGCAATCAGCCCCAGCATTTT.

This clone was seen once. The chain combines TRBV3-1 (or the pseudogene TRBV3-2) with TRBJ2-7; 10 bases line up with TRBD2. V shed 4 bases and J 7 bases; nucleotides not matched to a gene: 1. Germline CDR1 reads LGHDT; CDR2 reads YNNKEL (reference sequence). The CDR3 has 12 amino acids. Here the CDR3 reads CASSLTSGEQYF. The CDR3 nucleotides read TGTGCCAGCAGCCTGACTAGCGGGGAGCAGTACTTC.

This chain links TRBV19 with TRBJ1-4; D possibly corresponds to TRBD1 (5 bases). This CDR3 comprises 15 residues. The V end lost 5 bases, the J end lost 7 bases, and 17 bases lay between the germline ends. The germline CDR1 and CDR2 sequences are LNHDA and SQIVND (reference sequence). This CDR3 reads CASSVPRRTGEKLFF. The CDR3 DNA sequence: TGTGCCAGTAGTGTTCCCCGACGAACAGGTGAAAAACTGTTTTTT. Complete variable domain (other parts from reference TRBV19 and TRBJ1-4): DGGITQSPKYLFRKEGQNVTLSCEQNLNHDAMYWYRQDPGQGLRLIYYSQIVNDFQKGDIAEGYSVSREKKESFPLTVTSAQKNPTAFYLCASSVPRRTGEKLFFGSGTQLSVL.

V usage is TRBV5-1 and J usage is TRBJ1-5; 9 nucleotides agree with TRBD1. CDR1 is SGHRS and CDR2 is YFSETQ in the germline V gene. The CDR3 has 15 amino acids. With V trimmed by 4 bases and J by 3 bases, 5 bases remained unmatched. The CDR3 DNA follows: TGCGCCAGCAGCGCGGGGGACAGGGCCAATCAGCCCCAGCATTTT. Translation gives CASSAGDRANQPQHF.

The chain recombines TRBV7-8 with TRBJ2-7; TRBD2 matches at 7 bases. Germline values: CDR1 SGHVS, CDR2 FQNEAQ. This CDR3 contains 15 residues. Trimming cost V 5 bases and J 3 bases; bases outside gene matches: 10. Written as DNA, the CDR3 is TGTGCCAGCAGCCAGGAGGTGGGGGGGGTCTACGAGCAGTACTTC. Its protein product is CASSQEVGGVYEQYF.

This sequence joins TRBV7-2 and TRBJ2-2, with 8 bases aligning to TRBD2. CDR1 and CDR2 from the germline V gene are SGHTA and FQGNSA. The CDR3 totals 16 residues. Trimming at V came to 3 bases and at J to 4 bases, leaving 7 bases not matched to a gene. The CDR3 region is CASSFPGLGGTGELFF. DNA of the CDR3: TGTGCCAGCAGCTTCCCGGGACTAGGTGGCACCGGGGAGCTGTTTTTT.

V and J are TRBV12-5 and TRBJ1-2; the D gene is possibly TRBD1 (5 bases). CDR3 size: 13 residues. Germline V CDR1 and CDR2: LGHNT, FRNRAP. V lost 4 bases and J lost 1, with 7 bases in between. CDR3 DNA: TGTGCTAGTGGTTCCGGGGGTAACTATGGCTACACCTTC. It is translated as CASGSGGNYGYTF.

The V and J genes are TRBV21-1 and TRBJ1-6. TRBV21-1 is a recognized pseudogene. CDR3 length: 15 amino acids. The CDR3, as DNA: TGTGCCAGCAGTATGTCGCGCTCCTATAATTCACCCCTCCACTTT. This encodes CASSMSRSYNSPLHF.

CDR3 bases: TGTGCCAGCAGTTTGGGCAGGGTTTACGAGCAGTACTTC. Amino acid sequence: CASSLGRVYEQYF. The chain uses TRBV27 and TRBJ2-7; a possible D gene is TRBD1 (5 bases). The V gene lost 3 bases and the J gene lost 4 bases, with 10 bases spanning the gap. Germline V CDR1 and CDR2: MNHEY, SMNVEV (reference sequence). There are 13 residues in the CDR3.

The genes are TRBV29-1 and TRBJ1-1; the D is unclear. This CDR3 is built from 13 residues. The V end lost 6 bases, the J end lost 1 base, and 12 bases lay between the germline ends. Germline CDR1 is SQVTM and CDR2 is ANQGSEA. CDR3 sequence: CSVQDTRNTEAFF. The CDR3 DNA follows: TGCAGCGTCCAAGACACCCGGAACACTGAAGCTTTCTTT.

The gene calls are TRBV4-1 and TRBJ2-7, with a weak D call TRBD1 (6 bases). CDR1 MGHRA and CDR2 YSYEKL come from the germline V gene. The CDR3 is 15 residues long. Trimming took 3 bases from V and 0 from J, leaving 12 bases between them. DNA for the CDR3: TGCGCCAGCAGCCAGGGGGCGAGCAACTCCTACGAGCAGTACTTC. Protein: CASSQGASNSYEQYF.

The chain is built from TRBV6-7 and TRBJ2-5; no firm D call. TRBV6-7 is filed as an ORF, its function uncertain. V lost 2 bases and J lost 1, with 8 bases in between. This CDR3 comprises 14 residues. This chain's CDR3 is CASSYVRPQETQYF. For the CDR3, the DNA is TGTGCCAGCAGTTACGTGAGGCCCCAAGAGACCCAGTACTTC.

This chain uses TRBV27 with TRBJ2-5; 13 bases match TRBD2. The CDR3 sequence is 21 residues long. V shed 4 bases, J shed 4 bases, and the junction held 21 bases outside the gene matches. Looked up from germline, CDR1 is MNHEY and CDR2 is SMNVEV (reference sequence). The DNA for the CDR3 is TGTGCCAGCAGTTCTAAGCCGGGAGGACTAGCGGGAGCCGGGGGGGGAGAGACCCAGTACTTC. Translation: CASSSKPGGLAGAGGGETQYF.

The chain uses TRBV19 and TRBJ1-4; D is unclear. CDR3 length: 16 residues. V was shortened by 3 bases and J by 0 bases, with 11 bases between the two germline ends. Germline-derived CDR1 and CDR2 are LNHDA and SQIVND (reference sequence). In DNA, the CDR3 is TGTGCCAGTAGTATGGGCAGAGTTGCAACTAATGAAAAACTGTTTTTT. It specifies CASSMGRVATNEKLFF.

The chain has TRBV7-2 and TRBJ2-7, with 7 bases lining up with TRBD2. The CDR3 loop spans 16 amino acids. Germline V gene sequence: CDR1 SGHTA, CDR2 FQGNSA. With V trimmed by 5 bases and J by 4 bases, 14 bases remained unmatched. CDR3 amino acids: CASSQRGGDLTYEQYF. The CDR3 DNA sequence: TGTGCCAGCAGCCAGCGGGGAGGGGACCTCACATACGAGCAGTACTTC.

This clone was recorded at least ten times. The chain recombines TRBV7-9 with TRBJ2-5, with unresolved D. Trimming pared 3 bases from V and 5 bases from J, leaving 13 bases between. The germline CDR1 and CDR2 sequences are SEHNR and FQNEAQ (reference sequence). The CDR3 is made up of 14 amino acids. CDR3 region: CASSLGLYGETQYF. In DNA, the CDR3 is TGTGCCAGCAGCTTGGGCCTTTATGGGGAGACCCAGTACTTC.

Only one count was recorded for this clone. The chain employs TRBV6-5 and TRBJ1-5; 8 bases line up with TRBD1. The CDR3 has 13 amino acids. Germline V gives CDR1 MNHEY, CDR2 SVGAGI. J gave up 5 bases and V 8 bases, and 5 bases lay outside the gene matches. The chain's CDR3 is CASLDRAYQPQHF. Written as DNA, the CDR3 is TGTGCCAGCCTGGACAGGGCTTATCAGCCCCAGCATTTT.